Following are 12 T cell receptor beta chains from one sample sequenced in a study of cytomegalovirus exposure and HLA in healthy donors. Amplification used 60 Vbeta primers and 13 Jbeta primers. Only in-frame clones appear in the TCRdb table, and some are missing; sequencing was by immunoSEQ multiplex PCR. The table lists 150,000 or so clones, around 78% of them singletons, with 1.5% to 2% in the top ten. The sample taken for sequencing was PBMCs. The receptors stem from a woman between 18 and 29 years old in good health and CMV-seronegative.

This chain connects TRBV4-3 to TRBJ1-2; D may be TRBD1 (5 bases). V lost 0 bases, J lost 4 bases, and 12 bases lay in between. The CDR3 runs to 15 residues. The germline V gene encodes CDR1 LGHNA and CDR2 YSLEER. CDR3 in DNA: TGCGCCAGCAGCCAAGATCCCCAGGGATCCTATGGCTACACCTTC. Protein: CASSQDPQGSYGYTF.

V and J are TRBV7-8 and TRBJ2-1; 9 nucleotides agree with TRBD2. Unmatched junction bases numbered 9, after V lost 5 bases and J lost 1 base. Germline lookup yields CDR1 SGHVS and CDR2 FQNEAQ. This CDR3 contains 17 residues. CDR3 nucleotides: TGTGCCAGCAGCCCCGCGGGGGGGGCGGAGTCCTACAATGAGCAGTTCTTC. Amino acids: CASSPAGGAESYNEQFF.

The chain has TRBV13 and TRBJ2-5, with 10 bases lining up with TRBD2. The CDR3 has 17 amino acids. The V gene's germline CDR1 is PRHDT and CDR2 FYEKMQ (reference sequence). Losses at the gene ends were 5 bases for V and 5 bases for J; bases not matched to a gene: 14. CDR3 loop: CASSAGLAVPGEETQYF. In DNA form, the CDR3 reads TGTGCCAGCAGCGCCGGACTAGCGGTCCCAGGGGAGGAGACCCAGTACTTC. The complete variable domain, with remaining parts taken from reference TRBV13 and TRBJ2-5, reads AAGVIQSPRHLIKEKRETATLKCYPIPRHDTVYWYQQGPGQDPQFLISFYEKMQSDKGSIPDRFSAQQFSDYHSELNMSSLELGDSALYFCASSAGLAVPGEETQYFGPGTRLLVL.

The rearrangement links TRBV29-1 to TRBJ2-7; 8 positions agree with TRBD2. The CDR3 extends over 15 amino acids. V was clipped by 5 bases and J by 2 bases; unmatched bases: 11. Germline V gene sequence: CDR1 SQVTM, CDR2 ANQGSEA. In DNA form, the CDR3 reads TGCAGCGTTCAGTTGTCGGGGGGGCGTCCCTACGAGCAGTACTTC. Protein: CSVQLSGGRPYEQYF.

The CDR3 sequence is CASSPTPGLANEQFF. CDR3 nucleotide sequence: TGTGCCAGCAGTCCTACGCCGGGACTAGCGAATGAGCAGTTCTTC. The chain is built from TRBV28 and TRBJ2-1, with 10 bases fitting TRBD2. This CDR3 is built from 15 residues. Germline V lookup: CDR1 MDHEN, CDR2 SYDVKM. J gave up 7 bases and V 5 bases, and 8 bases lay outside the gene matches. Combining the CDR3 with reference TRBV28 and TRBJ2-1 gives the whole variable domain DVKVTQSSRYLVKRTGEKVFLECVQDMDHENMFWYRQDPGLGLRLIYFSYDVKMKEKGDIPEGYSVSREKKERFSLILESASTNQTSMYLCASSPTPGLANEQFFGPGTRLTVL.

This chain links TRBV6-5 with TRBJ2-7; 7 bases fit TRBD1. This CDR3 spans 14 amino acids. Germline V gene lookup returns CDR1 MNHEY and CDR2 SVGAGI. Germline trimming cut 6 bases from V and 2 bases from J; bases unmatched to any gene: 7. The CDR3: CASRTRQGTYEQYF. The CDR3 DNA reads as TGTGCCAGCAGGACAAGACAGGGAACCTACGAGCAGTACTTC.

The chain couples TRBV6-5 to TRBJ1-2, with D tentatively TRBD1 (5 bases). Germline CDR1 reads MNHEY; CDR2 reads SVGAGI. CDR3 size: 15 residues. V gave up 0 bases and J gave up 4 bases, with 12 bases separating them. In nucleotides, the CDR3 is TGTGCCAGCAGTTACTCGATTGCAGACAGCTATGGCTACACCTTC. Residues: CASSYSIADSYGYTF.

This clone was recorded a few times. The chain has TRBV10-3 and TRBJ2-5; TRBD1 matches 7 bases. The CDR3 runs to 16 residues. The J segment lost 4 bases and the V segment lost 4 bases, leaving 12 bases of the junction unmatched. Germline CDR1 is ENHRY and CDR2 is SYGVKD. In DNA, the CDR3 is TGTGCCATCAGTGCCTACGACAGGGACCCTGGAGAGACCCAGTACTTC. Translation gives CAISAYDRDPGETQYF.

This chain joins TRBV7-6 and TRBJ1-1; the D gene is possibly TRBD1 (5 bases). CDR3 length equals 16 residues. Germline CDR1 SGHVS, CDR2 FNYEAQ. Deletions cut 5 bases from V and 10 bases from J, with 26 bases between. CDR3 in amino acids: CASSPLGSPVQGGAFF. The DNA for the CDR3 is TGTGCCAGCAGCCCTTTAGGATCCCCGGTGCAGGGTGGAGCTTTCTTT. Complete variable domain (other parts from reference TRBV7-6 and TRBJ1-1): GAGVSQSPRYKVTKRGQDVALRCDPISGHVSLYWYRQALGQGPEFLTYFNYEAQQDKSGLPNDRFSAERPEGSISTLTIQRTEQRDSAMYRCASSPLGSPVQGGAFFGQGTRLTVV.

The chain recombines TRBV6-5 with TRBJ2-7, with 8 bases aligning to TRBD2. With V trimmed by 5 bases and J by 3 bases, 9 bases remained unmatched. CDR1 is MNHEY, CDR2 SVGAGI, per germline. CDR3 length: 15 residues. The CDR3 sequence is CASSAVSSGGYEQYF. The DNA for the CDR3 is TGTGCCAGCAGTGCCGTATCCAGCGGGGGCTACGAGCAGTACTTC.

This chain uses TRBV29-1 with TRBJ2-1; 9 bases map to TRBD2. The CDR3 has 15 amino acids. Germline V gives CDR1 SQVTM, CDR2 ANQGSEA. Germline trimming cut 3 bases from V and 6 bases from J; bases unmatched to any gene: 9. CDR3 residues: CSVDPAGGPSNEQFF. The DNA of the CDR3 is TGCAGCGTTGACCCGGCGGGGGGGCCTAGCAATGAGCAGTTCTTC.

The V call is TRBV5-4, the J call TRBJ2-7; 8 bases map to TRBD2. Germline V gives CDR1 SGHNT, CDR2 YYREEE (reference sequence). The CDR3 length is 17 residues. The junction had 16 bases not matched to a gene; V was cut back by 3 bases and J by 5 bases. The CDR3 protein is CASSSRKVSGSCHEQYV. The CDR3 DNA follows: TGTGCCAGCAGCTCCCGAAAGGTCAGCGGGAGTTGCCACGAGCAGTACGTC.